Included here is one T cell receptor (beta chain) sequence, with context. The data derive from a study of blood T cell repertoires in COVID-19. Study background: T cells, B-cell-depleted T cells, or PBMCs supplied cDNA or gDNA.

TCRdb's table, derived via immunoSEQ multiplex PCR, lists solely in-frame clones and lacks some. The sample yields about 160,000 clones, around 85% seen once. The germline V and J ends were trimmed by 6 bases and 3 bases, with 12 bases remaining between them. Per germline, CDR1 KGHSH and CDR2 LQKENI. This CDR3 spans 14 amino acids. Material for sequencing was peripheral blood. The gene calls are TRBV18 and TRBJ1-5; the D gene is possibly TRBD1 (6 bases). This TCR derives from a human donor with acute or convalescent COVID-19. The donor label of this sample is uncertain. The CDR3 DNA follows: TGTGCCAGCTCGGGTTCAGGGGCCAATCAGCCCCAGCATTTT. It specifies CASSGSGANQPQHF.